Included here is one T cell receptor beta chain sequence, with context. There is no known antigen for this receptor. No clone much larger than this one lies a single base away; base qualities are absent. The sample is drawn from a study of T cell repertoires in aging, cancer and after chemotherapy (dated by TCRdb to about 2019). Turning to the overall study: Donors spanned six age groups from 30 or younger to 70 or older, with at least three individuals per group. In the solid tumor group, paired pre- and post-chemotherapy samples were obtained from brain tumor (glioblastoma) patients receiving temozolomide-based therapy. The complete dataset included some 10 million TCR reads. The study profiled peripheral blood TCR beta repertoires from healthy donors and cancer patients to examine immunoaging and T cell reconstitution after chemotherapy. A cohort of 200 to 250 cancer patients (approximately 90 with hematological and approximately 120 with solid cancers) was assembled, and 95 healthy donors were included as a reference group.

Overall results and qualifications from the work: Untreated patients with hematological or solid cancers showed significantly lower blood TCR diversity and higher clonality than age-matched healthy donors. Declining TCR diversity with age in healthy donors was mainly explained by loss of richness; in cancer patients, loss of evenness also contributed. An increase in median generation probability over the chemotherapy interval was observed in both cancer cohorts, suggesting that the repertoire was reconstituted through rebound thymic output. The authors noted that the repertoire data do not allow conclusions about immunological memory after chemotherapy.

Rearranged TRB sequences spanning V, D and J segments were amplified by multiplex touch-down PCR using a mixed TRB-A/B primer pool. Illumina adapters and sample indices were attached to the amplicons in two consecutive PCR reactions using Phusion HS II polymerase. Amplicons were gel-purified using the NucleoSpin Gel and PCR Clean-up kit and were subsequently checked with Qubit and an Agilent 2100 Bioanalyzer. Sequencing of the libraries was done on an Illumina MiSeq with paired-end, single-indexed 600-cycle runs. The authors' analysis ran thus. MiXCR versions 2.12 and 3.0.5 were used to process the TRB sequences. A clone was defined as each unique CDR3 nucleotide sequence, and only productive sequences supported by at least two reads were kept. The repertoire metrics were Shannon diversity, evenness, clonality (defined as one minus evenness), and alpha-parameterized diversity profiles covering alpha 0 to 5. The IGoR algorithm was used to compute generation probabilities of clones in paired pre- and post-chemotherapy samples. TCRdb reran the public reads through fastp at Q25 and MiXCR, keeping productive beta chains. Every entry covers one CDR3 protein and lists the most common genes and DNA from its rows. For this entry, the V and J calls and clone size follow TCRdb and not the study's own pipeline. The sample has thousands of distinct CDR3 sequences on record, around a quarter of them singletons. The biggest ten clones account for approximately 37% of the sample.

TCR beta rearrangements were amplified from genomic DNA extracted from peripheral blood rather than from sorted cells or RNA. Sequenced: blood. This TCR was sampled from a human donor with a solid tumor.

The CDR3 region has the sequence CASSQDRTAYGYTF. In nucleotides, the sequence is TGTGCCAGCAGCCAAGATAGGACAGCGTATGGCTACACCTTC. In this chain, TRBV4-2 is recombined with TRBJ1-2; a tentative D call is TRBD1 (6 bases match). V is cut by 0 bases and J by 5 bases, and the space between the germline ends is 10 bases. From the cysteine up to the phenylalanine, the CDR3 has a length of 14 residues. Left in the record is the CDR3 DNA by itself, 42 bases read in frame from the first base. Per the germline V gene, LGHNA is the CDR1 and YNFKEQ is the CDR2.